Following are 6 T cell receptor beta chains from one sample sequenced in a study of CD8 T cells in ankylosing spondylitis. TCRdb re-called the 5' RACE reads through MiXCR, storing one row per CDR3 protein. The table has roughly 36,000 distinct CDR3 sequences, about 14% seen once; the top ten hold 36%. What was sequenced was blood. The receptors originated from a male donor with ankylosing spondylitis or in good health (not recorded which).

The genes are TRBV20-1 and TRBJ2-2, with D tentatively TRBD1 (7 bases). Germline loops: CDR1 DFQATT, CDR2 SNEGSKA (reference sequence). The CDR3 is 14 residues long. The V end was cut by 3 bases, the J end by 3 bases, with 11 bases between. The CDR3 region is CSASQGDYTGELFF. The CDR3 nucleotides are TGCAGTGCTAGCCAGGGGGACTACACCGGGGAGCTGTTTTTT.

This clonotype was seen a handful of times. The V and J genes are TRBV5-1 and TRBJ1-1, with D uncertain. Trimming removed 0 bases at V and 1 base at J, with 7 bases between. The CDR3 is 14 amino acids. CDR1 is SGHRS, CDR2 YFSETQ, per germline. Written as DNA, the CDR3 is TGCGCCAGCAGCTTGGTGCAGGCGAACACTGAAGCTTTCTTT. This codes for CASSLVQANTEAFF.

This chain connects TRBV15 to TRBJ1-4, with D maybe TRBD1 (6 bases). The V gene's germline CDR1 is LNHNV and CDR2 YYDKDF (reference sequence). Trimming removed 1 base from V and 8 bases from J, with 14 bases in between. The CDR3 is 15 residues long. The CDR3 DNA sequence: TGTGCCACCAGCAGAGCGGGGCAGGGGAAGGAAAAACTGTTTTTT. It specifies CATSRAGQGKEKLFF.

The chain uses TRBV6-2 or TRBV6-3 and TRBJ2-3; weak D call: TRBD1 (7 bases). The CDR3 consists of 14 residues. The V and J ends lost 6 bases and 4 bases respectively, with 14 bases between them. Germline V gene data show CDR1 as MNHEY and CDR2 as SVGEGT. The CDR3 nucleotides read TGTGCCAGCAGCCGCGGGACAGTATCAGATACGCAGTATTTT. It codes for CASSRGTVSDTQYF.

This clonotype came up a few times. The chain is built from TRBV6-6 and TRBJ1-4; D might be TRBD1 (5 bases). The ends were cut back, 8 bases at V and 0 bases at J, with 10 bases in the middle. The CDR3 runs 14 residues. Germline-derived CDR1 and CDR2 are MNHNY and SVGAGI (reference sequence). CDR3 bases: TGTGCCAGCGGAGGGACCGCAACTAATGAAAAACTGTTTTTT. Amino acid sequence: CASGGTATNEKLFF.

The chain combines TRBV7-2 with TRBJ2-3, with D unresolved. CDR1 SGHTA and CDR2 FQGNSA come from the germline V gene. The CDR3 is 12 residues long. V was pared by 5 bases and J by 3 bases, with 6 bases between. The CDR3 nucleotides read TGTGCCAGCAGCCCCCAGACAGATACGCAGTATTTT. Its protein is CASSPQTDTQYF.